This T cell receptor beta chain came from a study of siplizumab effects on memory and regulatory T cells. TCRdb keeps only in-frame clones here, not all; method: immunoSEQ multiplex PCR. This sample has about 69,000 clones, with roughly 88% found just once. V shed 2 bases and J 10 bases; nucleotides not matched to a gene: 13. The germline CDR1 and CDR2 sequences are GTSNPN and SVGIG (reference sequence). This CDR3 is built from 14 residues. On this clone itself: Its antigen is still unknown.

Whole-study results and caveats: In siplizumab conditions, mappable alloreactive CD4+ clones averaged approximately 69% Treg-derived, against 25% to 30% in controls.

The sequence was collected from a human donor in good health. This chain links TRBV30 with TRBJ1-2; 7 bases line up with TRBD1. The specimen was Tregs sorted from blood. In nucleotides, the CDR3 is TGTGCCTGGAGTATCCCAGGGGGTCAGGAGGACTACACCTTC. Amino acids: CAWSIPGGQEDYTF.